Listed here are 17 T cell receptor beta chains from one sample, sequenced in a study of blood T cell repertoires in COVID-19. Assay used: immunoSEQ multiplex PCR; TCRdb lists only in-frame clones, some missing. The sample records 300,000 to 400,000 clones, about 89% being singletons. The sequencing input was peripheral blood. These TCRs come from a woman aged 50 to 60 who had recovered from COVID-19.

To note about this clone: The same CDR3 also results from other DNA sequences found in this sample. The chain employs TRBV27 and TRBJ1-5; TRBD1 matches at 7 bases. Germline values: CDR1 MNHEY, CDR2 SMNVEV (reference sequence). J gave up 2 bases and V 3 bases, and 4 bases lay outside the gene matches. The CDR3 length is 15 residues. The CDR3 nucleotides read TGTGCCAGCAGTTTTGGCACAGGGGGCAATCAGCCCCAGCATTTT. Its translation is CASSFGTGGNQPQHF.

The chain couples TRBV5-1 to TRBJ1-3; D perhaps matches TRBD1 (5 bases). The CDR3 extends over 17 amino acids. Germline V lookup: CDR1 SGHRS, CDR2 YFSETQ. Deletions cut 0 bases from V and 0 bases from J, with 13 bases between. In DNA, the CDR3 is TGCGCCAGCAGCTTGGGGGGCAAAATAAGCTCTGGAAACACCATATATTTT. Translated, it gives CASSLGGKISSGNTIYF.

This sequence joins TRBV2 and TRBJ1-5; TRBD1 aligns across 9 bases. The CDR3 spans 15 residues. Trimming removed 6 bases from V and 9 bases from J; junction bases left unmatched: 12. Germline V gives CDR1 SNHLY, CDR2 FYNNEI. The CDR3 region is CASRGTGWGSGPQHF. The CDR3 region has the DNA TGTGCCAGCAGAGGGACAGGGTGGGGGTCTGGGCCCCAGCATTTT.

This clone occurred once. The chain couples TRBV27 to TRBJ1-2; D may be TRBD1 (6 bases). Germline loops: CDR1 MNHEY, CDR2 SMNVEV (reference sequence). This CDR3 is built from 15 residues. Between the trimmed V and J ends, which lost 9 bases and 0 bases, there was a span of 17 bases. The CDR3 sequence: CARKRPGEANYGYTF. DNA for the CDR3: TGTGCCAGAAAACGACCAGGGGAAGCTAACTATGGCTACACCTTC.

This clone showed up just a few times. The chain links TRBV28 to TRBJ1-1; D gene uncertain. The germline V and J ends were trimmed by 7 bases and 0 bases, with 9 bases remaining between them. The V gene's germline CDR1 is MDHEN and CDR2 SYDVKM. This CDR3 comprises 13 residues. DNA for the CDR3: TGTGCCAGCACAGTAAACATGAACACTGAAGCTTTCTTT. It is translated as CASTVNMNTEAFF. The complete variable domain, with remaining parts taken from reference TRBV28 and TRBJ1-1, reads DVKVTQSSRYLVKRTGEKVFLECVQDMDHENMFWYRQDPGLGLRLIYFSYDVKMKEKGDIPEGYSVSREKKERFSLILESASTNQTSMYLCASTVNMNTEAFFGQGTRLTVV.

The V and J genes are TRBV9 and TRBJ1-1, with D possibly being TRBD1 (6 bases). V lost 4 bases and J lost 2, with 12 bases in between. CDR1 and CDR2 from the germline V gene are SGDLS and YYNGEE. There are 14 residues in the CDR3. The CDR3, as DNA: TGTGCCAGCAGCCCCCGGGACACAAACACTGAAGCTTTCTTT. This encodes CASSPRDTNTEAFF.

The rearrangement joins TRBV6-5 to TRBJ1-2; maybe TRBD1 (5 bases). Trimming left V 5 bases short and J 4 bases short, with 8 bases between. The germline V gene has CDR1 MNHEY and CDR2 SVGAGI. CDR3 length: 12 amino acids. This chain's CDR3 is CASSQDTYGYTF. For the CDR3, the DNA is TGTGCCAGCAGTCAGGACACCTATGGCTACACCTTC.

V usage is TRBV7-6 and J usage is TRBJ1-3; tentative D call: TRBD1 (6 bases). V lost 8 bases and J 2 bases, leaving 19 bases between the germline ends. The CDR3 spans 16 residues. Per the germline V gene, CDR1 is SGHVS and CDR2 is FNYEAQ. CDR3 nucleotide sequence: TGTGCCAGCCGGCCACAGGGAACTGGGGCTGGAAACACCATATATTTT. Protein product: CASRPQGTGAGNTIYF. Filled out from reference TRBV7-6 and TRBJ1-3, the complete variable domain reads GAGVSQSPRYKVTKRGQDVALRCDPISGHVSLYWYRQALGQGPEFLTYFNYEAQQDKSGLPNDRFSAERPEGSISTLTIQRTEQRDSAMYRCASRPQGTGAGNTIYFGEGSWLTVV.

The rearrangement uses TRBV19 and TRBJ1-6; 9 nucleotides line up with TRBD1. Trimming cost V 9 bases and J 7 bases; bases outside gene matches: 7. CDR3 length equals 14 residues. Germline loops: CDR1 LNHDA, CDR2 SQIVND (reference sequence). The CDR3 is CASFSGTGNSPLHF. Here the CDR3 DNA reads TGTGCCAGCTTCTCCGGGACAGGGAATTCACCCCTCCACTTT.

The V and J genes are TRBV27 and TRBJ2-3; 9 positions agree with TRBD2. Germline CDR1 reads MNHEY; CDR2 reads SMNVEV (reference sequence). The CDR3 loop spans 15 amino acids. V shed 5 bases and J 0 bases; nucleotides not matched to a gene: 3. CDR3 sequence reads: CASSILAGSTDTQYF. The CDR3 DNA reads as TGTGCCAGCAGTATTCTAGCGGGGAGCACAGATACGCAGTATTTT.

The chain recombines TRBV7-2 with TRBJ2-3, with 8 bases matching TRBD1. The V and J ends lost 4 bases and 5 bases, in that order; junction bases with no gene match: 5. The V gene's germline CDR1 is SGHTA and CDR2 FQGNSA. The CDR3 covers 14 residues. The CDR3 sequence: CASSSRGLEDTQYF. The DNA of the CDR3 is TGTGCCAGCAGCTCCAGGGGGCTTGAAGATACGCAGTATTTT.

The chain carries TRBV28 and TRBJ1-5, with a weak D call TRBD1 (6 bases). The germline V and J ends were trimmed by 4 bases and 5 bases, with 18 bases remaining between them. The CDR3 extends over 16 amino acids. CDR1 is MDHEN and CDR2 is SYDVKM in the germline V gene. CDR3: CASSSYPGEGDQPQHF. CDR3 sequence (DNA): TGTGCCAGCAGTTCCTACCCAGGGGAAGGGGATCAGCCCCAGCATTTT. Based on the CDR3 plus reference TRBV28 and TRBJ1-5, the full variable domain is DVKVTQSSRYLVKRTGEKVFLECVQDMDHENMFWYRQDPGLGLRLIYFSYDVKMKEKGDIPEGYSVSREKKERFSLILESASTNQTSMYLCASSSYPGEGDQPQHFGDGTRLSIL.

The CDR3 nucleotides are TGTGCCAGCAAAGAGGGACTAGCATTAGACGAGCAGTACTTC. Translated: CASKEGLALDEQYF. This rearrangement joins TRBV2 to TRBJ2-7; 9 bases line up with TRBD2. The CDR3 runs to 14 residues. The trim removed 7 bases at V and 5 bases at J, leaving 9 bases unmatched. CDR1 is SNHLY and CDR2 is FYNNEI in the germline V gene. The full variable domain, in which reference TRBV2 and TRBJ2-7 provide the parts outside the CDR3, is EPEVTQTPSHQVTQMGQEVILRCVPISNHLYFYWYRQILGQKVEFLVSFYNNEISEKSEIFDDQFSVERPDGSNFTLKIRSTKLEDSAMYFCASKEGLALDEQYFGPGTRLTVT.

This clone has a handful of counts. This chain uses TRBV7-2 with TRBJ1-5; no firm D call. Between the trimmed V and J ends, which lost 5 bases and 6 bases, there was a span of 14 bases. CDR1 is SGHTA and CDR2 is FQGNSA in the germline V gene. The CDR3 runs to 14 residues. The CDR3 region has the DNA TGTGCCAGCAGCGGTCTGGAGAGGCGTCAGCCCCAGCATTTT. Translating gives CASSGLERRQPQHF.

The V gene is TRBV7-9, the J gene TRBJ1-3; no definite D call. The V gene's germline CDR1 is SEHNR and CDR2 FQNEAQ (reference sequence). Trimming took 5 bases from V and 3 from J, leaving 17 bases between them. This CDR3 comprises 16 residues. The CDR3: CASSPGLDHGGNTIYF. The CDR3 bases are TGTGCCAGCAGCCCCGGACTGGACCACGGTGGAAACACCATATATTTT.

The V gene is TRBV6-5, the J gene TRBJ2-2; TRBD2 matches at 7 bases. This CDR3 is built from 14 residues. The germline V gene encodes CDR1 MNHEY and CDR2 SVGAGI. The V segment lost 2 bases and the J segment 8 bases; nucleotides outside the gene matches: 5. The CDR3 protein is CASSYGGGRGELFF. CDR3 sequence (DNA): TGTGCCAGCAGTTACGGGGGAGGGCGAGGGGAGCTGTTTTTT.

This chain uses TRBV4-1 with TRBJ2-2; D is uncertain. The CDR3 runs to 14 residues. The germline V gene encodes CDR1 MGHRA and CDR2 YSYEKL. V lost 1 base and J lost 4, with 7 bases in between. For the CDR3, the DNA is TGCGCCAGCAGCCAAGGACACCTCACCGGGGAGCTGTTTTTT. It encodes CASSQGHLTGELFF.